The following is a T cell receptor beta chain sequence with its context. The CDR3 is cut off 3 residues early in the read; its end comes from the germline J gene. This record belongs to a study of T cells in women clearing cervical HPV infection. The V gene's germline CDR1 is SGHNT and CDR2 YYREEE (reference sequence). V lost 6 bases, J lost 1 base, and 8 bases stayed unmatched. The CDR3 loop spans 16 amino acids. Assay: immunoSEQ multiplex PCR; the TCRdb copy retains only in-frame clones and omits some. Its listing shows 15,000 or so clones. The source is a woman aged 18 to 75 with a cervical HPV16 infection that either progressed to CIN3+ or cleared (not recorded which). The chain links TRBV5-4 to TRBJ2-7, with 12 bases aligning to TRBD1. The sample was blood buffy coat. The CDR3 here is CASTGTGGIASYEQYF. CDR3 DNA (partial): TGTGCCAGCACGGGGACAGGGGGCATAGCGTCCTACGAG.